The 18 T cell receptor beta chains below all came from one sample that was sequenced in a study of shared clonotypes between healthy human individuals. Sequencing used immunoSEQ multiplex PCR; TCRdb keeps in-frame clones, though not all of them. The table shows over 400,000 clones, with roughly 95% occurring only once. Sequenced input: naive CD4+ T cells sorted from blood. The subset: CD45RA+ positively selected. These TCRs come from a woman aged 25 to 39 in good health.

J is TRBJ1-4 and V is TRBV5-1; D not resolved. From germline, CDR1 is SGHRS and CDR2 YFSETQ. V was trimmed by 5 bases and J by 0 bases, leaving 8 bases between them. The CDR3 extends over 14 amino acids. CDR3 in amino acids: CASRNQPTNEKLFF. CDR3 coding DNA: TGCGCCAGCAGAAATCAGCCAACTAATGAAAAACTGTTTTTT.

J is TRBJ1-4 and V is TRBV5-5; 10 positions match TRBD1. CDR3 length: 17 residues. CDR1 and CDR2 from the germline V gene are SGHKS and YYEKEE (reference sequence). Trimming at V came to 0 bases and at J to 8 bases, leaving 10 bases not matched to a gene. The CDR3 is CASSLVVGQGVWEKLFF. The CDR3 region has the DNA TGTGCCAGCAGCTTGGTGGTCGGACAGGGGGTTTGGGAAAAACTGTTTTTT.

This clone was seen only once. The rearrangement uses TRBV18 and TRBJ2-7; TRBD2 matches 7 bases. Germline V gives CDR1 KGHSH, CDR2 LQKENI. This CDR3 spans 15 amino acids. The trim removed 5 bases at V and 1 base at J, leaving 8 bases unmatched. In nucleotides, the CDR3 is TGTGCCAGCTCATTCAGTAGCGGGCAATCCTACGAGCAGTACTTC. Translated, it gives CASSFSSGQSYEQYF. The full variable domain, its missing parts supplied by reference TRBV18 and TRBJ2-7, is NAGVMQNPRHLVRRRGQEARLRCSPMKGHSHVYWYRQLPEEGLKFMVYLQKENIIDESGMPKERFSAEFPKEGPSILRIQQVVRGDSAAYFCASSFSSGQSYEQYFGPGTRLTVT.

The chain is built from TRBV18 and TRBJ2-7, with a tentative D call TRBD1 (6 bases). CDR1 KGHSH and CDR2 LQKENI come from the germline V gene. Between the trimmed V and J ends, which lost 1 base and 2 bases, there was a span of 6 bases. The length of the CDR3 is 13 residues. The CDR3 DNA is TGTGCCAGCTCACCACGGGACACCTACGAGCAGTACTTC. Amino acid sequence: CASSPRDTYEQYF.

This clone has a single count. The chain couples TRBV5-1 to TRBJ2-5; 7 bases agree with TRBD1. The J call may be incorrect, as the DNA end agrees better with TRBJ2-7. The CDR3 loop spans 16 amino acids. The germline V gene has CDR1 SGHRS and CDR2 YFSETQ. In nucleotides, the CDR3 is TGCGCCAGCAGGGGAACTTCGACAGGGACACCCTACGAGCAGTACTTC. Its protein product is CASRGTSTGTPYEQYF.

The chain is built from TRBV7-9 and TRBJ2-2, with 10 nucleotides matching TRBD2. This CDR3 has 16 residues. CDR1 and CDR2 (germline): SEHNR, FQNEAQ (reference sequence). V was clipped by 6 bases and J by 3 bases; unmatched bases: 7. CDR3 DNA sequence: TGTGCCAGCAGTCCACCTAGCGGGAGAGACACCGGGGAGCTGTTTTTT. As protein: CASSPPSGRDTGELFF.

The J gene is TRBJ2-5, the V gene TRBV6-6; D unresolved. Germline loops: CDR1 MNHNY, CDR2 SVGAGI (reference sequence). CDR3 size: 14 residues. Deletions cut 5 bases from V and 5 bases from J, with 15 bases between. CDR3 amino acids: CASSGGVGPETQYF. Written as DNA, the CDR3 is TGTGCCAGCAGTGGCGGCGTCGGCCCGGAGACCCAGTACTTC.

The chain employs TRBV19 and TRBJ1-1; TRBD1 might be the D (6 bases). Germline V lookup: CDR1 LNHDA, CDR2 SQIVND (reference sequence). V was trimmed by 3 bases and J by 5 bases, leaving 16 bases between them. The CDR3 runs to 15 residues. CDR3 DNA sequence: TGTGCCAGTAGTATCAGGGGTCCGCGGGGGACTGAAGCTTTCTTT. It yields the protein CASSIRGPRGTEAFF.

This clone was counted only a few times. This chain connects TRBV5-1 to TRBJ2-2; D remains unclear. The CDR3 covers 14 residues. Germline V gives CDR1 SGHRS, CDR2 YFSETQ. V lost 4 bases to trimming and J lost 5 bases, with 12 bases between them. The CDR3: CASSPPMRTGELFF. CDR3 bases: TGCGCCAGCAGCCCTCCCATGAGGACCGGGGAGCTGTTTTTT.

The V and J genes are TRBV5-8 and TRBJ1-1, with a possible D match to TRBD1 (5 bases). Germline V gene data show CDR1 as SGHTS and CDR2 as YDEGEE. The CDR3 extends over 15 amino acids. V was shortened by 7 bases and J by 6 bases, with 22 bases between the two germline ends. The CDR3 DNA reads as TGTGCCAGCCTACCTCGCCGGGGCGCGGTCGCTGAAGCTTTCTTT. This codes for CASLPRRGAVAEAFF.

Here the CDR3 reads CASTGDSYYEQYF. CDR3 coding DNA: TGTGCCAGCACCGGAGACAGTTACTACGAGCAGTACTTC. V is TRBV6-5 and J is TRBJ2-7, with D perhaps TRBD1 (5 bases). With 7 bases removed from V and 3 bases from J, the gap between germline ends came to 13 bases. The CDR3 has 13 residues. The germline CDR1 and CDR2 sequences are MNHEY and SVGAGI.

The chain has TRBV4-1 and TRBJ1-4, with 9 bases identical to TRBD1. V trimming: 2 bases; J trimming: 7 bases; junction bases outside the gene matches: 11. Germline CDR1 is MGHRA and CDR2 is YSYEKL. This CDR3 spans 17 amino acids. The CDR3 nucleotides read TGCGCCAGCAGCCAAAGGCATCCCGGGACAGGGAGTGAAAAACTGTTTTTT. Translating it yields CASSQRHPGTGSEKLFF.

This sequence joins TRBV9 and TRBJ2-1; 10 bases agree with TRBD2. Germline CDR1 and CDR2: SGDLS and YYNGEE. CDR3 length: 17 residues. The V and J ends lost 3 bases and 8 bases, in that order; junction bases with no gene match: 14. In nucleotides, the CDR3 is TGTGCCAGCAGCGCCAGAGGAGGGCTAGCGGGAGCGGATGAGCAGTTCTTC. Its translation: CASSARGGLAGADEQFF. Variable domain in full (rest from reference TRBV9 and TRBJ2-1): DSGVTQTPKHLITATGQRVTLRCSPRSGDLSVYWYQQSLDQGLQFLIQYYNGEERAKGNILERFSAQQFPDLHSELNLSSLELGDSALYFCASSARGGLAGADEQFFGPGTRLTVL.

The chain couples TRBV19 to TRBJ2-4; D call uncertain. V dropped 3 bases and J dropped 0 bases, with 9 bases sitting between them. Germline V gene data show CDR1 as LNHDA and CDR2 as SQIVND (reference sequence). The CDR3 is 15 amino acids. The DNA of the CDR3 is TGTGCCAGTAGTATCTCATTAGTAGCCAAAAACATTCAGTACTTC. Amino acids: CASSISLVAKNIQYF.

The V call is TRBV28, the J call TRBJ2-5, with TRBD2 matching over 12 bases. This CDR3 spans 15 amino acids. CDR1 MDHEN and CDR2 SYDVKM come from the germline V gene. V dropped 6 bases and J dropped 4; count of bases not matched to a gene: 6. CDR3: CASRPPGLAGETQYF. The CDR3 DNA follows: TGTGCCAGCAGGCCCCCGGGACTAGCGGGAGAGACCCAGTACTTC.

This chain links TRBV14 with TRBJ2-5; the match to TRBD1 covers 7 bases. V lost 4 bases and J lost 9; bases outside the gene matches: 14. The CDR3 covers 15 residues. Germline CDR1 and CDR2: SGHDN and FVKESK. The CDR3 spells CASSRVGDRRESQYF. DNA for the CDR3: TGTGCCAGCAGCCGCGTGGGGGACAGAAGAGAATCCCAGTACTTC.

V usage is TRBV5-1 and J usage is TRBJ2-3, with TRBD2 as a possible D gene (5 bases). V was pared by 2 bases and J by 4 bases, with 8 bases between. CDR3 size: 13 residues. Germline V gene lookup returns CDR1 SGHRS and CDR2 YFSETQ. CDR3 nucleotide sequence: TGCGCCAGCAGCTTCGGAGGCCCAGATACGCAGTATTTT. It is translated as CASSFGGPDTQYF.

V is TRBV5-6 and J is TRBJ1-4; possible D gene TRBD1, 6 bases. CDR3 length equals 16 residues. The germline V and J ends were trimmed by 4 bases and 0 bases, with 13 bases remaining between them. Germline assignment: CDR1 SGHDT and CDR2 YYEEEE. The CDR3 protein is CASSPVGGPTNEKLFF. The CDR3 DNA follows: TGTGCCAGCAGCCCGGTTGGGGGGCCAACTAATGAAAAACTGTTTTTT.